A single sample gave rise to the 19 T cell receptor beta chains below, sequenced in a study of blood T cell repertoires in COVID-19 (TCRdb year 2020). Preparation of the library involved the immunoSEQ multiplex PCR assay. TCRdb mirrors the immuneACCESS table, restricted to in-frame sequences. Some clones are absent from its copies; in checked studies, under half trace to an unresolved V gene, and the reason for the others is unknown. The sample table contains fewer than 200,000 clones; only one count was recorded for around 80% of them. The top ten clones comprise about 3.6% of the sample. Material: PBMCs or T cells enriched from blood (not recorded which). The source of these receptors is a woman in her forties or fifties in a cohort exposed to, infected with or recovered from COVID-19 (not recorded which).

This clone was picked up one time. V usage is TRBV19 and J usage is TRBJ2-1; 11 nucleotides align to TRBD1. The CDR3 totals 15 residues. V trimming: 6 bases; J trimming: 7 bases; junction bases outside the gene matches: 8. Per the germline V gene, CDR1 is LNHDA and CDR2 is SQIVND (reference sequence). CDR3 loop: CASRDKDRGRNEQFF. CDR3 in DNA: TGTGCCAGTAGAGATAAGGACAGGGGGCGGAATGAGCAGTTCTTC.

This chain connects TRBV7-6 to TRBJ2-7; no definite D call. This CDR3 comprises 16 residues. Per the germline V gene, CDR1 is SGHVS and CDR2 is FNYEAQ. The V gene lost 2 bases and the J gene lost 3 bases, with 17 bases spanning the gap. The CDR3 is CASSLNARSNSYEQYF. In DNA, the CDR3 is TGTGCCAGCAGCTTAAATGCCAGGTCAAATAGCTACGAGCAGTACTTC.

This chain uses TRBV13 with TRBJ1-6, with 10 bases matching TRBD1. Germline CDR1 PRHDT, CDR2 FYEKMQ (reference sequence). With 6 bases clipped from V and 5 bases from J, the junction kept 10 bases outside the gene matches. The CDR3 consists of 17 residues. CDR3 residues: CASRARRTGGDNSPLHF. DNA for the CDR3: TGTGCCAGCAGAGCCAGGAGGACAGGGGGAGATAATTCACCCCTCCACTTT.

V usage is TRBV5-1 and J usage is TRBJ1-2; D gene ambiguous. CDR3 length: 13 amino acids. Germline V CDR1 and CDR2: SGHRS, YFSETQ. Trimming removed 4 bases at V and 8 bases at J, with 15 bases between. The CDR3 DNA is TGCGCCAGCAGCCAGATCCTTCAGGAAGGCTACACCTTC. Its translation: CASSQILQEGYTF.

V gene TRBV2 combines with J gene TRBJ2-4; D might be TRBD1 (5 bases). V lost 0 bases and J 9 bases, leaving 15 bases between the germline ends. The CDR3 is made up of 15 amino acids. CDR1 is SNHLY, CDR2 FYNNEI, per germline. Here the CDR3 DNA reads TGTGCCAGCAGTGAAGCGACGTCGGGCCAGGGCATTCAGTACTTC. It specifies CASSEATSGQGIQYF.

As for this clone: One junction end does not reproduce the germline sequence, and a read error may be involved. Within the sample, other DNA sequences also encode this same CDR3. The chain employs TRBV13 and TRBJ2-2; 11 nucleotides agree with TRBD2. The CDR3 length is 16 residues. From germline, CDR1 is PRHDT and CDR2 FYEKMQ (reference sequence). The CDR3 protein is CASSPLAGGNTGELFF. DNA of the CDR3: TGTGCCAGCAGCCCGTTAGCGGGAGGGAACACTGGGGAGCTGTTTTTT.

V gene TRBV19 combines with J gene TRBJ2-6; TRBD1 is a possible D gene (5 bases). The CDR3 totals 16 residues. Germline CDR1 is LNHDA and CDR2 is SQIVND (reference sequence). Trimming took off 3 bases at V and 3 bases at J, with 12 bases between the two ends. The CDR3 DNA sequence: TGTGCCAGTAGTATTAATAAAGGGGATGGGGCCAACGTCCTGACTTTC. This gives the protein CASSINKGDGANVLTF.

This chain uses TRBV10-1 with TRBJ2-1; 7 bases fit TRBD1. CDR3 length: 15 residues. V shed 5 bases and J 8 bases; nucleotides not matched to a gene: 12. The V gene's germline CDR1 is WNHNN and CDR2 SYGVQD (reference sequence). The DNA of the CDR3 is TGCGCCAGCAGTCCCGAAGGGGGCAGGAGGCATGAGCAGTTCTTC. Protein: CASSPEGGRRHEQFF.

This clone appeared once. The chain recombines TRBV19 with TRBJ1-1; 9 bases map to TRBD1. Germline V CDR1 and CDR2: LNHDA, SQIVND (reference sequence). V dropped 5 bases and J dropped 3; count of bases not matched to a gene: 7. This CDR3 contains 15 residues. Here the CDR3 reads CASSLSTGGDTEAFF. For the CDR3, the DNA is TGTGCCAGTAGTCTTTCGACAGGGGGGGACACTGAAGCTTTCTTT.

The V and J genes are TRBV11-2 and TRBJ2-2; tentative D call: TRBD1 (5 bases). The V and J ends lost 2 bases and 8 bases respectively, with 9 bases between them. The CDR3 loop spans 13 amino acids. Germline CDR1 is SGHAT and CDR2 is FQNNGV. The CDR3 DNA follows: TGTGCCAGCAGCTTAAGCAGGGCTGGGGAGCTGTTTTTT. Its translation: CASSLSRAGELFF.

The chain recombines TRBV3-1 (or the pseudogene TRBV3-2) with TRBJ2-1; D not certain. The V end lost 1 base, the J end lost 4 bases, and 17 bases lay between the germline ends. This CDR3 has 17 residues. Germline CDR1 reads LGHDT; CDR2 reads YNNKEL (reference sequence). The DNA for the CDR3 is TGTGCCAGCAGCCAAGCAGTAGGAACAGCCCTTTACAATGAGCAGTTCTTC. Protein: CASSQAVGTALYNEQFF.

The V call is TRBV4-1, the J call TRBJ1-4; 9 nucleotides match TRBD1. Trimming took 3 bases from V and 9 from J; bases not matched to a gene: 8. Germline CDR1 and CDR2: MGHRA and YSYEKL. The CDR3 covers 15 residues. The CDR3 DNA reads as TGCGCCAGCAGCCAGGAGGGACAGGGTAGGAAAAAACTGTTTTTT. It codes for CASSQEGQGRKKLFF.

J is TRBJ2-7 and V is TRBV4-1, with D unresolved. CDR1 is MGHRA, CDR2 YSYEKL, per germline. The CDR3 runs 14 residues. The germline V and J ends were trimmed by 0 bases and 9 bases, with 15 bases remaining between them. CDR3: CASSQEATEPAQYF. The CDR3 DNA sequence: TGCGCCAGCAGCCAAGAAGCAACGGAGCCCGCGCAGTACTTC.

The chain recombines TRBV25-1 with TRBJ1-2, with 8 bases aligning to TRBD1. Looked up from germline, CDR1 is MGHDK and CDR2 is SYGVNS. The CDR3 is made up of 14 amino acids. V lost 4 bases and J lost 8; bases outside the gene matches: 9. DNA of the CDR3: TGTGCCAGCAGTGCAAGGGACAGGCCGGGGGGCTACACCTTC. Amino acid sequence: CASSARDRPGGYTF.

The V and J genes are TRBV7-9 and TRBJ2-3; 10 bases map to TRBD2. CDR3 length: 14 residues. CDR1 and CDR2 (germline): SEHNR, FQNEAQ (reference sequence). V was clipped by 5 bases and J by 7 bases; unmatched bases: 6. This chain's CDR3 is CASSRAGGRNTQYF. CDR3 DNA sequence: TGTGCCAGCAGCCGAGCGGGAGGGAGGAATACGCAGTATTTT.

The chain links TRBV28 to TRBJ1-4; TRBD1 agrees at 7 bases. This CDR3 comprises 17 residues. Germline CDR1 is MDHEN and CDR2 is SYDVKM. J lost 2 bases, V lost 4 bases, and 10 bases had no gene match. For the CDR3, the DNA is TGTGCCAGCAGTTCTCGGGACAGTGCCGTTACTAATGAAAAACTGTTTTTT. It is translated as CASSSRDSAVTNEKLFF.

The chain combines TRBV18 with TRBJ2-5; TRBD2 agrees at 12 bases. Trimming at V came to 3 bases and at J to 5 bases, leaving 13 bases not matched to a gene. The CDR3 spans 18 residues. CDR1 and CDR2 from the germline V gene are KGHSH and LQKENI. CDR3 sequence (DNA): TGTGCCAGCTCACCCCCGGGACTAGCGGGCCAAACACGGGAGACCCAGTACTTC. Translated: CASSPPGLAGQTRETQYF. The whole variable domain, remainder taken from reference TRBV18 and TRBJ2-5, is NAGVMQNPRHLVRRRGQEARLRCSPMKGHSHVYWYRQLPEEGLKFMVYLQKENIIDESGMPKERFSAEFPKEGPSILRIQQVVRGDSAAYFCASSPPGLAGQTRETQYFGPGTRLLVL.

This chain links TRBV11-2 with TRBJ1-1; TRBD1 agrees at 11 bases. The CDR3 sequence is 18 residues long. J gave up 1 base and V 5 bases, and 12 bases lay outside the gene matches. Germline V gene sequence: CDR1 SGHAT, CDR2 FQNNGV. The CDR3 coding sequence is TGTGCCAGCAGCCGCGGGGTCCCGGGACAGGGGGGGAACACTGAAGCTTTCTTT. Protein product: CASSRGVPGQGGNTEAFF.

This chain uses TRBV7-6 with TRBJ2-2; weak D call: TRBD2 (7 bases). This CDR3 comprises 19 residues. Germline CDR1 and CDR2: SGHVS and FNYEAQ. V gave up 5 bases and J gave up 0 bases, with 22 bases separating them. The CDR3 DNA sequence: TGTGCCAGCAGCAGCAGGGGCCTGGGAGGGACTACGAACACCGGGGAGCTGTTTTTT. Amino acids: CASSSRGLGGTTNTGELFF.